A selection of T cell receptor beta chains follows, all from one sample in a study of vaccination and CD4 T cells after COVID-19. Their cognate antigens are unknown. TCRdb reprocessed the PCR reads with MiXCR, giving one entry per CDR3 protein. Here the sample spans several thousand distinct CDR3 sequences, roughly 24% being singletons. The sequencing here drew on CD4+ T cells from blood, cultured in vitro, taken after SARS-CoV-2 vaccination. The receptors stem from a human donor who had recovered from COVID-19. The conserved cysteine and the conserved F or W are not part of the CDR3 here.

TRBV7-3,ASSRQLNTEAF
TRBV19,ASSIGGVSYEQY
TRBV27,ASTIRTGQNSPLH
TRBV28,ASSSPYRVGGAGELF
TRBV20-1,SALLTGNYGYT
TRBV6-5,ASSYRASRPF
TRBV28,ASSLLSASDTQY
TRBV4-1,ASSQEWGDYGYT
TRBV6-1,ASSEGGHTYEQY
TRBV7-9,ASSSSLRAGGSGANVLT
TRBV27,ASSPGQTTDTQY
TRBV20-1,SADGTSGGYNEQF
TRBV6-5,ASSYSNYPSSYEQY